Described below is a single TCR beta chain sequence and its context. What it binds is unknown. This specimen belongs to a study of blood T cells in healthy people across ages. Across the study: For every two T cells, template switching captured about one barcoded beta molecule.

General observations from the study: The long-lived group displayed more naive CD4+ cells, plus higher diversity, than the aged donors did.

V was trimmed by 3 bases and J by 0 bases, leaving 11 bases between them. Germline loops: CDR1 KGHSH, CDR2 LQKENI. This CDR3 comprises 15 residues. Primed by a sample-barcoded 5' primer and a J-beta primer mix, a second PCR proceeded for roughly 7 to 11 cycles. TCRdb re-derived calls from the 5' RACE reads in MiXCR, one entry per CDR3 protein. The sample has about 800,000 distinct CDR3 sequences; roughly 25% are singletons. This sample also belongs to another study, concerning T cells of mothers and their children.

Sequencing was carried out using blood. The chain combines TRBV18 with TRBJ2-5; the D gene is possibly TRBD2 (6 bases). This receptor was obtained from a boy aged 10-17 years in good health. CDR3 nucleotide sequence: TGTGCCAGCTCACCTTCGGGGGTCGACCAAGAGACCCAGTACTTC. Translated: CASSPSGVDQETQYF.